Presented here are 32 T cell receptor beta chains from one specimen sequenced in a study of OX40 agonist ivuxolimab in advanced cancers. Only in-frame clones appear in the TCRdb table, and some are missing; sequencing was by immunoSEQ multiplex PCR. The table has some 13,000 clones, around 76% seen once. The specimen was CD4+ or CD8+ T cells sorted from blood, collected in a trial of the OX40 agonist ivuxolimab. These receptors all stem from an adult with an advanced solid tumor such as melanoma, head and neck, liver or kidney cancer.

V and J are TRBV27 and TRBJ2-7, with D possibly TRBD1 on 6 matching bases. The V gene lost 4 bases and the J gene lost 7 bases, with 23 bases spanning the gap. Per the germline V gene, CDR1 is MNHEY and CDR2 is SMNVEV (reference sequence). This CDR3 region has 16 residues. The CDR3 spells CASSSVGAGASWEQYF. In DNA form, the CDR3 reads TGTGCCAGCAGTTCGGTAGGTGCAGGGGCCTCGTGGGAGCAGTACTTC.

The sample holds a few counts of this clone. The chain has TRBV2 and TRBJ1-2; maybe TRBD1 (5 bases). Trimming left V 3 bases short and J 5 bases short, with 10 bases between. Germline-derived CDR1 and CDR2 are SNHLY and FYNNEI. CDR3 length: 13 amino acids. The CDR3 nucleotides are TGTGCCAGCAGTGAGGGGGAGCGTTATGGCTACACCTTC. As protein: CASSEGERYGYTF.

This clone was counted only a few times. The chain joins TRBV5-6 to TRBJ1-2; D unresolved. Trimming removed 1 base at V and 3 bases at J, with 7 bases between. The CDR3 totals 13 residues. Germline CDR1 is SGHDT and CDR2 is YYEEEE. CDR3 in DNA: TGTGCCAGCAGCTTGCAGGAATACTATGGCTACACCTTC. Amino acids: CASSLQEYYGYTF.

The chain links TRBV5-6 to TRBJ1-5; TRBD1 is a possible D gene (6 bases). CDR1 and CDR2 (germline): SGHDT, YYEEEE. CDR3 size: 16 residues. Trimming removed 4 bases at V and 0 bases at J, with 14 bases between. CDR3 bases: TGTGCCAGCAGCAGCCGGACAGATTATAGCAATCAGCCCCAGCATTTT. It specifies CASSSRTDYSNQPQHF.

This clone appeared once. The rearrangement joins TRBV30 to TRBJ2-6; D remains ambiguous. The V end was cut by 2 bases, the J end by 3 bases, with 5 bases between. Germline V lookup: CDR1 GTSNPN, CDR2 SVGIG (reference sequence). This CDR3 has 13 amino acids. In DNA, the CDR3 is TGTGCCTGGAGTCTAGGTGGGGCCAACGTCCTGACTTTC. Protein product: CAWSLGGANVLTF. Combining the CDR3 with reference TRBV30 and TRBJ2-6 gives the whole variable domain SQTIHQWPATLVQPVGSPLSLECTVEGTSNPNLYWYRQAAGRGLQLLFYSVGIGQISSEVPQNLSASRPQDRQFILSSKKLLLSDSGFYLCAWSLGGANVLTFGAGSRLTVL.

Points on this clone: Relative to the germline gene, one junction end is altered; a read error may explain this. The chain has TRBV7-6 and TRBJ2-1; 9 bases fit TRBD2. Germline CDR1 is SGHVS and CDR2 is FNYEAQ. The length of the CDR3 is 15 residues. CDR3 sequence: CASSVAGVSYNEQFF. CDR3 DNA: TGTGCCAGCAGCGTAGCGGGAGTTTCTTACAATGAGCAGTTCTTC.

The V and J genes are TRBV5-6 and TRBJ1-2; D gene uncertain. The CDR3 covers 13 residues. The V end lost 0 bases, the J end lost 5 bases, and 8 bases lay between the germline ends. CDR1 and CDR2 (germline): SGHDT, YYEEEE. Here the CDR3 reads CASSLVYEYGYTF. As DNA, the CDR3 is TGTGCCAGCAGCTTGGTATATGAATATGGCTACACCTTC.

This clone has a single count. V is TRBV2 and J is TRBJ2-1; D gene ambiguous. This CDR3 comprises 14 residues. Germline values: CDR1 SNHLY, CDR2 FYNNEI. Trimming shortened V by 7 bases and J by 7 bases, and 17 bases separated the two germline ends. CDR3 sequence reads: CASIGHPFGNEQFF. The CDR3 region has the DNA TGTGCCAGCATTGGGCATCCCTTTGGGAATGAGCAGTTCTTC.

The chain employs TRBV10-2 and TRBJ1-1; no clear D. Germline loops: CDR1 WSHSY, CDR2 SAAADI. Between the trimmed V and J ends, which lost 0 bases and 7 bases, there was a span of 15 bases. There are 15 residues in the CDR3. Here the CDR3 reads CASSESSGRAGEAFF. In DNA form, the CDR3 reads TGCGCCAGCAGTGAGTCGAGCGGTAGAGCGGGTGAAGCTTTCTTT.

The chain employs TRBV19 and TRBJ2-7, with a tentative D call TRBD2 (5 bases). In germline, CDR1 is LNHDA, CDR2 SQIVND (reference sequence). V was trimmed by 10 bases and J by 0 bases, leaving 16 bases between them. The CDR3 sequence is 14 residues long. CDR3 DNA: TGTGCCACCGGTATGGGGAGAAGCTCCTACGAGCAGTACTTC. Its protein product is CATGMGRSSYEQYF.

Sample share makes this clone medium-sized. V gene TRBV19 combines with J gene TRBJ1-1; D gene unclear. The CDR3 consists of 15 residues. Between the trimmed V and J ends, which lost 5 bases and 0 bases, there was a span of 13 bases. CDR1 is LNHDA, CDR2 SQIVND, per germline (reference sequence). The chain's CDR3 is CASSFWTDVNTEAFF. In nucleotides, the CDR3 is TGTGCCAGTAGTTTTTGGACGGATGTGAACACTGAAGCTTTCTTT.

V gene TRBV7-8 combines with J gene TRBJ2-3; a possible D gene is TRBD2 (6 bases). This CDR3 is built from 14 residues. V was pared by 2 bases and J by 6 bases, with 12 bases between. The V gene's germline CDR1 is SGHVS and CDR2 FQNEAQ. In DNA, the CDR3 is TGTGCCAGCAGCTTACGGAGGGGTCTCGATACGCAGTATTTT. Amino acids: CASSLRRGLDTQYF. Supplemented by reference TRBV7-8 and TRBJ2-3, the full variable domain reads GAGVSQSPRYKVAKRGQDVALRCDPISGHVSLFWYQQALGQGPEFLTYFQNEAQLDKSGLPSDRFFAERPEGSVSTLKIQRTQQEDSAVYLCASSLRRGLDTQYFGPGTRLTVL.

This chain joins TRBV27 and TRBJ2-2; D remains unclear. Germline-derived CDR1 and CDR2 are MNHEY and SMNVEV (reference sequence). CDR3 length equals 13 residues. The V end was cut by 5 bases, the J end by 0 bases, with 4 bases between. The CDR3 loop reads CASSLTNTGELFF. CDR3 in DNA: TGTGCCAGCAGTCTTACGAACACCGGGGAGCTGTTTTTT.

V is TRBV4-2 and J is TRBJ2-7; 9 bases are a match to TRBD1. V lost 5 bases to trimming and J lost 6 bases; unmatched junction nucleotides: 14. The length of the CDR3 is 16 residues. Germline V lookup: CDR1 LGHNA, CDR2 YNFKEQ. CDR3 bases: TGTGCCAGCAGCGACCCGGGACAGGGCTTTTTGGGCGAGCAGTACTTC. Translated, it gives CASSDPGQGFLGEQYF.

V usage is TRBV9 and J usage is TRBJ1-5, with D perhaps matching TRBD1 (5 bases). Per the germline V gene, CDR1 is SGDLS and CDR2 is YYNGEE. This CDR3 contains 14 residues. Trimming left V 3 bases short and J 3 bases short, with 10 bases between. The CDR3 here is CASSGGLINQPQHF. The DNA for the CDR3 is TGTGCCAGCAGCGGGGGACTCATCAATCAGCCCCAGCATTTT.

The chain combines TRBV4-1 with TRBJ2-3; a weak D match, TRBD1 (5 bases). The ends were cut back, 1 base at V and 2 bases at J, with 10 bases in the middle. The CDR3 loop spans 15 amino acids. Germline V CDR1 and CDR2: MGHRA, YSYEKL. CDR3 sequence: CASSQVRVSTDTQYF. The CDR3 region has the DNA TGCGCCAGCAGCCAAGTCAGGGTATCCACAGATACGCAGTATTTT.

This clone was recorded once. This chain uses TRBV11-1 with TRBJ2-1; D gene ambiguous. Trimming removed 5 bases from V and 2 bases from J, with 16 bases in between. The CDR3 has 16 residues. Germline loops: CDR1 SGHAT, CDR2 FQDESV (reference sequence). DNA of the CDR3: TGTGCCAGCAGCACCCGGGTGGGCAGGACCTACAATGAGCAGTTCTTC. This sequence encodes CASSTRVGRTYNEQFF.

The chain has TRBV6-6 and TRBJ1-1; D might be TRBD1 (5 bases). V was cut by 8 bases and J by 4 bases, with 20 bases left in between. The germline gives CDR1 MNHNY, CDR2 SVGAGI (reference sequence). The CDR3 is 15 amino acids. CDR3 DNA sequence: TGTGCCAGCTCCTTTCCCCGCCAGGGTGGCACTGAAGCTTTCTTT. Translated, it gives CASSFPRQGGTEAFF.

The rearrangement links TRBV7-9 to TRBJ1-5; D is undetermined. This CDR3 contains 12 residues. Between the trimmed V and J ends, which lost 5 bases and 9 bases, there was a span of 11 bases. Germline V gene sequence: CDR1 SEHNR, CDR2 FQNEAQ (reference sequence). CDR3 DNA sequence: TGTGCCAGCAGCCTAGATAAGGGGCCCCAGCATTTT. Its protein product is CASSLDKGPQHF.

The gene calls are TRBV7-8 and TRBJ2-7; TRBD1 is a possible D gene (5 bases). Looked up from germline, CDR1 is SGHVS and CDR2 is FQNEAQ. Trimming shortened V by 8 bases and J by 2 bases, and 10 bases separated the two germline ends. This CDR3 spans 12 amino acids. CDR3: CASGSRAYEQYF. As DNA, the CDR3 is TGTGCCAGCGGCTCCAGGGCCTACGAGCAGTACTTC.

J is TRBJ2-2 and V is TRBV5-4; 7 bases are a match to TRBD2. V shed 3 bases, J shed 2 bases, and the junction held 1 base outside the gene matches. Looked up from germline, CDR1 is SGHNT and CDR2 is YYREEE (reference sequence). CDR3 length equals 14 residues. Written as DNA, the CDR3 is TGTGCCAGCAGCTGGGGGGGAAACACCGGGGAGCTGTTTTTT. Protein sequence: CASSWGGNTGELFF. The full variable domain, in which reference TRBV5-4 and TRBJ2-2 provide the parts outside the CDR3, is ETGVTQSPTHLIKTRGQQVTLRCSSQSGHNTVSWYQQALGQGPQFIFQYYREEENGRGNFPPRFSGLQFPNYSSELNVNALELDDSALYLCASSWGGNTGELFFGEGSRLTVL.

The chain employs TRBV7-7 and TRBJ2-7; perhaps TRBD1 as D (6 bases). The CDR3 runs 13 residues. The V end lost 4 bases, the J end lost 7 bases, and 14 bases lay between the germline ends. Germline CDR1 and CDR2: SSHAT and FNYEAQ (reference sequence). The CDR3 sequence: CASSSGESREQYF. DNA of the CDR3: TGTGCCAGCAGCTCAGGGGAATCGAGGGAGCAGTACTTC.

This clone was counted ten times or more. V gene TRBV7-9 combines with J gene TRBJ1-5, with D possibly being TRBD1 (6 bases). The germline CDR1 and CDR2 sequences are SEHNR and FQNEAQ (reference sequence). CDR3 length: 15 amino acids. Deletions cut 4 bases from V and 5 bases from J, with 15 bases between. CDR3 in DNA: TGTGCCAGCAGCTCTACCTGGGCAGGGGATCAGCCCCAGCATTTT. This encodes CASSSTWAGDQPQHF.

The chain links TRBV5-6 to TRBJ1-1; no clear D gene. The CDR3 loop spans 15 amino acids. In germline, CDR1 is SGHDT, CDR2 YYEEEE. V lost 4 bases and J 11 bases, leaving 24 bases between the germline ends. CDR3 DNA: TGTGCCAGCAGCCCACTCTCAGGCTCCTCCCCTCCGGCTTTCTTT. Translating it yields CASSPLSGSSPPAFF. The whole variable domain, remainder taken from reference TRBV5-6 and TRBJ1-1, is DAGVTQSPTHLIKTRGQQVTLRCSPKSGHDTVSWYQQALGQGPQFIFQYYEEEERQRGNFPDRFSGHQFPNYSSELNVNALLLGDSALYLCASSPLSGSSPPAFFGQGTRLTVV.

The chain employs TRBV2 and TRBJ1-5; D is undetermined. Trimming removed 6 bases from V and 0 bases from J, with 24 bases in between. The CDR3 extends over 19 amino acids. Germline assignment: CDR1 SNHLY and CDR2 FYNNEI. Here the CDR3 DNA reads TGTGCCAGCAGACACATCTTAGGGCCAGAGAGTTATAGCAATCAGCCCCAGCATTTT. This encodes CASRHILGPESYSNQPQHF. Full variable domain (missing parts from reference TRBV2 and TRBJ1-5): EPEVTQTPSHQVTQMGQEVILRCVPISNHLYFYWYRQILGQKVEFLVSFYNNEISEKSEIFDDQFSVERPDGSNFTLKIRSTKLEDSAMYFCASRHILGPESYSNQPQHFGDGTRLSIL.

This chain links TRBV19 with TRBJ2-1; D may match TRBD1 or TRBD2 (5 bases each). This CDR3 comprises 14 residues. V was shortened by 5 bases and J by 9 bases, with 17 bases between the two germline ends. The germline CDR1 and CDR2 sequences are LNHDA and SQIVND (reference sequence). The CDR3 DNA reads as TGTGCCAGTAGTCCCCGGGACGCTCAAGGTGAGCAGTTCTTC. It translates to CASSPRDAQGEQFF.

The chain has TRBV19 and TRBJ1-1; D unclear. Trimming removed 1 base at V and 5 bases at J, with 14 bases between. The V gene's germline CDR1 is LNHDA and CDR2 SQIVND (reference sequence). The CDR3 has 15 amino acids. CDR3 residues: CASSIVPTGGTEAFF. The CDR3 nucleotides are TGTGCCAGTAGTATAGTCCCGACGGGAGGGACTGAAGCTTTCTTT.

The chain employs TRBV9 and TRBJ2-3; D assignment may be TRBD1 or TRBD2 (5 bases each). V lost 0 bases, J lost 1 base, and 15 bases lay in between. The CDR3 spans 17 residues. Germline loops: CDR1 SGDLS, CDR2 YYNGEE. CDR3 loop: CASSVESGRTGTDTQYF. The CDR3 bases are TGTGCCAGCAGCGTAGAGTCGGGGCGGACGGGCACAGATACGCAGTATTTT.

The V gene is TRBV16, the J gene TRBJ2-3; D may be TRBD2 (6 bases). This CDR3 region has 16 residues. Germline V gene data show CDR1 as KGHSY and CDR2 as FQNENV. Trimming shortened V by 4 bases and J by 1 base, and 15 bases separated the two germline ends. CDR3 bases: TGTGCCAGCAGCCCCTTAGGACCGGGGGGCACAGATACGCAGTATTTT. Protein sequence: CASSPLGPGGTDTQYF.

CDR3 residues: CASSLYGSLADTQYF. CDR3 nucleotides: TGTGCCAGCAGCCTATACGGGAGCCTGGCAGATACGCAGTATTTT. The chain employs TRBV7-2 and TRBJ2-3; D may be TRBD2 (6 bases). The CDR3 has 15 amino acids. Trimming stripped 5 bases from V and 4 bases from J, with 16 bases between. Per germline, CDR1 SGHTA and CDR2 FQGNSA.

V is TRBV19 and J is TRBJ2-1; 8 bases match TRBD2. The CDR3 spans 15 residues. The ends lost 3 bases at V and 7 bases at J; junction bases unmatched: 8. Germline V gene sequence: CDR1 LNHDA, CDR2 SQIVND (reference sequence). The CDR3 protein is CASSIPAGAGNEQFF. The CDR3 nucleotides read TGTGCCAGTAGTATTCCAGCGGGAGCTGGAAATGAGCAGTTCTTC.

V usage is TRBV5-4 and J usage is TRBJ2-7, with TRBD1 matching 8 bases. The CDR3 totals 14 residues. CDR1 is SGHNT and CDR2 is YYREEE in the germline V gene (reference sequence). J lost 1 base, V lost 2 bases, and 2 bases had no gene match. The CDR3 sequence is CASSFQGASYEQYF. The CDR3 DNA sequence: TGTGCCAGCAGCTTTCAGGGGGCATCCTACGAGCAGTACTTC. Together with reference TRBV5-4 and TRBJ2-7, the CDR3 gives the full variable domain: ETGVTQSPTHLIKTRGQQVTLRCSSQSGHNTVSWYQQALGQGPQFIFQYYREEENGRGNFPPRFSGLQFPNYSSELNVNALELDDSALYLCASSFQGASYEQYFGPGTRLTVT.